The clone carrying this T cell receptor (beta chain) was seen a handful of times. The antigen is unknown. The data originate from a study of breast tumors, draining lymph nodes, adjacent tissues. Points from the study as a whole: That most tumor T cells come from lymph nodes remained unproven. Findings are consistent with lymph node origin and intratumoral expansion of most tumor T cells. Compared with lymph nodes, tumors were less diverse; compared with nontumor tissue, more.

Samples came from axillary lymph nodes draining the breast cancer. TCRdb used MiXCR to reprocess the multiplex PCR reads, holding one entry per CDR3 protein. In the table there are 140,000 or so distinct CDR3 sequences, approximately 32% of which are singletons. The sequence came from a female donor with breast cancer. Some clones in this sample may be carry-over from other donors' samples. Sequenced sample: axillary lymph node tissue.

The chain's CDR3 is CSARQGTQYF. The CDR3 DNA reads as TGCAGTGCTAGGCAGGGGACGCAGTATTTT. J is TRBJ2-3 and V is TRBV20-1; TRBD1 is a possible D gene (6 bases). Germline lookup yields CDR1 DFQATT and CDR2 SNEGSKA (reference sequence). This CDR3 is built from 10 residues. V was shortened by 3 bases and J by 9 bases, with 7 bases between the two germline ends.